This entry describes one T cell receptor beta chain. What it recognizes is unknown. This entry is derived from a study of beta chain features in type 1 diabetes. Overall study findings and caveats: Type 1 diabetes patients had moderately but significantly shorter TCRB CDR3s in all four CD4+ subsets. Whether TCRB rearrangement is influenced by HLA type went unresolved here.

CDR1 MNHEY and CDR2 SMNVEV come from the germline V gene (reference sequence). V dropped 5 bases and J dropped 5; count of bases not matched to a gene: 13. The CDR3 sequence is 16 residues long. As every portion of the isolated RNA was reverse transcribed, the sequencing read expressed TCRB transcripts. The data were produced by immunoSEQ multiplex PCR, yet TCRdb's version contains in-frame clones alone and is incomplete. The sample has 120,000 or so clones, roughly 15% seen once. This sequence originates from a man aged 30 to 45 with type 1 diabetes. Sequenced input: central memory CD4+ T cells from blood. The chain is built from TRBV27 and TRBJ2-5; 8 bases are a match to TRBD2. The CDR3 DNA sequence: TGTGCCAGCAGTCAACAACGGGGGGGGTCATGGGAGACCCAGTACTTC. Translating gives CASSQQRGGSWETQYF.